These 28 T cell receptor beta chains were sequenced from one sample in a study of blood T cell repertoires in COVID-19. Clones were read by immunoSEQ multiplex PCR, and TCRdb kept only the in-frame ones, dropping some. Of approximately 76,000 clones listed, approximately 89% are singletons. Material: peripheral blood. These receptors came from a woman aged 60-75 years with acute or convalescent COVID-19.

The CDR3 nucleotides read TGCGCCAGCAGCTCCCTACAGGGGACAGTCTACAATGAGCAGTTCTTC. Amino acids: CASSSLQGTVYNEQFF. The chain recombines TRBV5-1 with TRBJ2-1; 7 bases are a match to TRBD1. With V trimmed by 3 bases and J by 3 bases, 9 bases remained unmatched. Germline values: CDR1 SGHRS, CDR2 YFSETQ. The CDR3 consists of 16 residues.

This clone was seen a single time. The chain links TRBV2 to TRBJ2-4; D might be TRBD1 (6 bases). This CDR3 has 13 amino acids. Germline CDR1 and CDR2: SNHLY and FYNNEI. Between the trimmed V and J ends, which lost 7 bases and 7 bases, there was a span of 14 bases. In DNA, the CDR3 is TGTGCCAGCAAGGGGGTGGGAAAGAACATTCAGTACTTC. This sequence encodes CASKGVGKNIQYF.

This clone was counted between two and nine times. The CDR3 DNA reads TGTGCCAGCACCTGGCAGGGGGCAGATACGCAGTATTTT. The encoded protein is CASTWQGADTQYF. The rearrangement links TRBV12-3 or TRBV12-4 to TRBJ2-3; 7 bases line up with TRBD1. The CDR3 extends over 13 amino acids. V gave up 7 bases and J gave up 4 bases; unmatched junction bases: 5.

This sequence joins TRBV18 and TRBJ1-1; TRBD1 matches 8 bases. J was trimmed by 11 bases and V by 3 bases; bases with no gene match: 11. The CDR3 covers 14 residues. Germline values: CDR1 KGHSH, CDR2 LQKENI. CDR3 protein: CASSPPQGVFMAFF. CDR3 nucleotide sequence: TGTGCCAGCTCACCCCCACAGGGGGTCTTCATGGCTTTCTTT.

The chain couples TRBV10-2 to TRBJ2-5, with TRBD1 identical over 9 bases. Germline lookup yields CDR1 WSHSY and CDR2 SAAADI. V trimming: 2 bases; J trimming: 4 bases; junction bases outside the gene matches: 2. This CDR3 contains 14 residues. Written as DNA, the CDR3 is TGCGCCAGCAGTGAGCCGGGACAGGGAGAGACCCAGTACTTC. Its translation is CASSEPGQGETQYF.

This clone was seen a single time. This chain links TRBV20-1 with TRBJ2-7; a possible D gene is TRBD2 (5 bases). The V end was cut by 5 bases, the J end by 3 bases, with 8 bases between. CDR3 size: 11 residues. Germline lookup yields CDR1 DFQATT and CDR2 SNEGSKA (reference sequence). The chain's CDR3 is CSAEGDYEQYF. CDR3 sequence (DNA): TGCAGTGCTGAGGGTGACTACGAGCAGTACTTC.

This rearrangement joins TRBV24-1 to TRBJ2-3, with 7 nucleotides matching TRBD2. There are 16 residues in the CDR3. Per the germline V gene, CDR1 is KGHDR and CDR2 is SFDVKD. The junction had 7 bases not matched to a gene; V was cut back by 3 bases and J by 2 bases. In DNA, the CDR3 is TGTGCCACCAGTGATGTTAGGACTAGTCCCACAGATACGCAGTATTTT. The encoded protein is CATSDVRTSPTDTQYF.

V is TRBV30 and J is TRBJ2-5; tentative D call: TRBD1 (6 bases). From germline, CDR1 is GTSNPN and CDR2 SVGIG (reference sequence). The CDR3 is made up of 14 amino acids. The ends were cut back, 7 bases at V and 4 bases at J, with 19 bases in the middle. CDR3: CASTDRKDGETQYF. CDR3 nucleotides: TGTGCCTCCACTGACAGGAAAGATGGAGAGACCCAGTACTTC.

This clone occurred a few times. The V call is TRBV4-2, the J call TRBJ2-1, with 9 bases identical to TRBD2. Germline CDR1 and CDR2: LGHNA and YNFKEQ. The CDR3 extends over 17 amino acids. With 0 bases clipped from V and 2 bases from J, the junction kept 5 bases outside the gene matches. CDR3 sequence: CASSQDLRTSAYNEQFF. CDR3 coding DNA: TGTGCCAGCAGCCAAGATCTGAGGACTAGCGCCTACAATGAGCAGTTCTTC.

The gene calls are TRBV30 and TRBJ1-4; 7 positions match TRBD1. The CDR3 loop spans 14 amino acids. The V and J ends lost 2 bases and 6 bases, in that order; junction bases with no gene match: 6. Germline CDR1 GTSNPN, CDR2 SVGIG (reference sequence). The CDR3 reads CAWSKQGIYEKLFF. CDR3 DNA: TGTGCCTGGAGTAAACAGGGGATTTATGAAAAACTGTTTTTT.

This clone was recorded a few times. The chain is built from TRBV9 and TRBJ2-2, with D perhaps TRBD1 (6 bases). V lost 1 base and J lost 6, with 7 bases in between. Germline lookup yields CDR1 SGDLS and CDR2 YYNGEE. CDR3 length: 13 residues. The CDR3 spells CASSVSGAGELFF. The CDR3 DNA reads as TGTGCCAGCAGCGTATCAGGGGCCGGGGAGCTGTTTTTT. Drawing the rest from reference TRBV9 and TRBJ2-2, the complete variable domain is DSGVTQTPKHLITATGQRVTLRCSPRSGDLSVYWYQQSLDQGLQFLIQYYNGEERAKGNILERFSAQQFPDLHSELNLSSLELGDSALYFCASSVSGAGELFFGEGSRLTVL.

The chain joins TRBV7-2 to TRBJ2-7; the match to TRBD2 covers 8 bases. This CDR3 contains 14 residues. CDR1 is SGHTA, CDR2 FQGNSA, per germline. Trimming cost V 6 bases and J 3 bases; bases outside gene matches: 7. CDR3 DNA: TGTGCCAGCAGTCGGGGGGGAGGGGTCTACGAGCAGTACTTC. Amino acids: CASSRGGGVYEQYF.

The V call is TRBV27, the J call TRBJ1-5; D gene uncertain. Looked up from germline, CDR1 is MNHEY and CDR2 is SMNVEV (reference sequence). Between the trimmed V and J ends, which lost 5 bases and 4 bases, there was a span of 9 bases. The CDR3 is 13 residues long. CDR3 sequence (DNA): TGTGCCAGCAGTATGGCGGTAAATCAGCCCCAGCATTTT. It specifies CASSMAVNQPQHF.

This sequence joins TRBV27 and TRBJ2-7; 7 bases are shared with TRBD1. This CDR3 region has 16 residues. V shed 3 bases, J shed 3 bases, and the junction held 11 bases outside the gene matches. Per germline, CDR1 MNHEY and CDR2 SMNVEV (reference sequence). This CDR3 is CASSLSWTGLSYEQYF. DNA of the CDR3: TGTGCCAGCAGTTTGTCCTGGACAGGTCTCAGCTACGAGCAGTACTTC.

The V gene is TRBV10-1, the J gene TRBJ2-3; the match to TRBD2 covers 7 bases. The CDR3 length is 18 residues. The J segment lost 4 bases and the V segment lost 5 bases, leaving 18 bases of the junction unmatched. CDR1 and CDR2 (germline): WNHNN, SYGVQD (reference sequence). The chain's CDR3 is CASSLGWAGVWEPDTQYF. In nucleotides, the CDR3 is TGCGCCAGCAGTTTGGGATGGGCGGGAGTCTGGGAGCCAGATACGCAGTATTTT.

A single count supports this clone. The rearrangement links TRBV5-1 to TRBJ2-7; 7 nucleotides match TRBD1. Germline V CDR1 and CDR2: SGHRS, YFSETQ. V dropped 0 bases and J dropped 7; count of bases not matched to a gene: 10. There are 15 residues in the CDR3. The CDR3 region is CASSLEYRGFGEQYF. The CDR3 coding sequence is TGCGCCAGCAGCTTGGAGTACAGGGGATTCGGGGAGCAGTACTTC.

The chain employs TRBV28 and TRBJ1-1; TRBD1 is a possible D gene (6 bases). V was cut by 5 bases and J by 0 bases, with 13 bases left in between. The CDR3 totals 15 residues. CDR1 MDHEN and CDR2 SYDVKM come from the germline V gene. Written as DNA, the CDR3 is TGTGCCAGCAGTACCGGGACACCGATGAACACTGAAGCTTTCTTT. It translates to CASSTGTPMNTEAFF.

CDR3 in DNA: TGTGCCAGCAGTTTAGCGGACAGAACTGAAGCTTTCTTT. Translation gives CASSLADRTEAFF. This rearrangement joins TRBV12-3 or TRBV12-4 to TRBJ1-1; D is perhaps TRBD1 (6 bases). V gave up 0 bases and J gave up 5 bases, with 7 bases separating them. The CDR3 length is 13 residues.

This chain links TRBV7-3 with TRBJ1-1, with 7 nucleotides matching TRBD1. The CDR3 consists of 14 residues. CDR1 is SGHTA, CDR2 FQGTGA, per germline. V gave up 5 bases and J gave up 1 base; unmatched junction bases: 4. CDR3 protein: CASSKQGRNTEAFF. The DNA of the CDR3 is TGTGCCAGCAGCAAACAGGGGCGGAACACTGAAGCTTTCTTT.

The chain uses TRBV2 and TRBJ1-3; weak D call: TRBD1 (5 bases). V was shortened by 2 bases and J by 5 bases, with 13 bases between the two germline ends. Germline CDR1 reads SNHLY; CDR2 reads FYNNEI. The CDR3 spans 15 residues. The CDR3, as DNA: TGTGCCAGCAGTGAAAGAAGGGGATATCGAAACACCATATATTTT. Amino acid sequence: CASSERRGYRNTIYF.

This clone was seen a few times. J is TRBJ2-7 and V is TRBV29-1; TRBD1 might be the D (6 bases). Trimming removed 6 bases at V and 4 bases at J, with 16 bases between. The length of the CDR3 is 13 residues. The germline gives CDR1 SQVTM, CDR2 ANQGSEA. CDR3 DNA sequence: TGCAGCGTCCGGGCACAGGGTTTTTACGAGCAGTACTTC. It encodes CSVRAQGFYEQYF.

The J gene is TRBJ1-1, the V gene TRBV6-5; no clear D gene. Germline V CDR1 and CDR2: MNHEY, SVGAGI. The V gene lost 1 base and the J gene lost 3 bases, with 9 bases spanning the gap. The CDR3 is made up of 14 amino acids. CDR3 bases: TGTGCCAGCAGTTACTACCTAACGGACACTGAAGCTTTCTTT. The encoded protein is CASSYYLTDTEAFF.

The genes are TRBV7-9 and TRBJ2-5; D is possibly TRBD1 (6 bases). The germline V gene encodes CDR1 SEHNR and CDR2 FQNEAQ (reference sequence). There are 15 residues in the CDR3. V shed 1 base and J shed 5 bases, with 14 bases lying between them. The CDR3, as DNA: TGTGCCAGCAGCTTAGGGCAGGGGCGCTTGGAGACCCAGTACTTC. It translates to CASSLGQGRLETQYF. The full variable domain, with the rest looked up from reference TRBV7-9 and TRBJ2-5, is DTGVSQNPRHKITKRGQNVTFRCDPISEHNRLYWYRQTLGQGPEFLTYFQNEAQLEKSRLLSDRFSAERPKGSFSTLEIQRTEQGDSAMYLCASSLGQGRLETQYFGPGTRLLVL.

The J gene is TRBJ2-5, the V gene TRBV15, with D hard to call. The CDR3 sequence is 14 residues long. Germline CDR1 and CDR2: LNHNV and YYDKDF (reference sequence). Between the trimmed V and J ends, which lost 0 bases and 1 base, there was a span of 6 bases. CDR3: CATSRDSVQETQYF. The CDR3 nucleotides are TGTGCCACCAGCAGAGATAGTGTCCAAGAGACCCAGTACTTC.

The chain combines TRBV6-2 or TRBV6-3 with TRBJ2-5; 8 bases map to TRBD2. With 2 bases clipped from V and 2 bases from J, the junction kept 4 bases outside the gene matches. The length of the CDR3 is 15 residues. Per the germline V gene, CDR1 is MNHEY and CDR2 is SVGEGT. The CDR3 bases are TGTGCCAGCAGTTACGGAGGGACTAGACAAGAGACCCAGTACTTC. This encodes CASSYGGTRQETQYF.

The genes are TRBV28 and TRBJ1-2; D gene ambiguous. Germline V gene lookup returns CDR1 MDHEN and CDR2 SYDVKM. This CDR3 spans 13 amino acids. V was cut by 6 bases and J by 4 bases, with 12 bases left in between. Here the CDR3 DNA reads TGTGCCAGCAGGGGAGGATTTACCTATGGCTACACCTTC. Residues: CASRGGFTYGYTF.

This rearrangement joins TRBV30 to TRBJ2-2, with TRBD2 identical over 10 bases. The CDR3 contains 16 residues. The germline gives CDR1 GTSNPN, CDR2 SVGIG (reference sequence). J lost 5 bases, V lost 0 bases, and 6 bases had no gene match. The CDR3 protein is CAWSVGAGGRTGELFF. DNA of the CDR3: TGTGCCTGGAGTGTTGGAGCGGGGGGGCGGACCGGGGAGCTGTTTTTT.

The CDR3 loop is CASSPGLAGGIRETQYF. CDR3 bases: TGTGCCAGCAGCCCAGGGTTAGCGGGGGGGATCCGTGAGACCCAGTACTTC. The chain combines TRBV5-5 with TRBJ2-5, with 11 bases matching TRBD2. Germline values: CDR1 SGHKS, CDR2 YYEKEE (reference sequence). V trimming: 4 bases; J trimming: 5 bases; junction bases outside the gene matches: 13. This CDR3 comprises 17 residues.